The rows below give T cell receptor beta chains drawn from one sample of a study of T cell responses to AZD1222 COVID-19 vaccine. The repertoire was sequenced with immunoSEQ multiplex PCR; TCRdb's copy has only in-frame clones and lacks some. In the table there are over 100,000 clones, roughly 89% of which are singletons. Here the sequenced sample was peripheral blood, taken on day 0 of AZD1222 vaccination. These receptors were obtained from an adult in good health. Both conserved end residues are part of each CDR3. The D gene is left open where the match is weak. Only part of the rows carry a size: once, few, many, or a class if the clone is expanded.

V	D	length	size	J	CDR3	DNA
TRBV7-9	.	13	.	TRBJ2-1	CASNRDSYNEQFF	TGTGCCAGCAACCGGGACTCCTACAATGAGCAGTTCTTC
TRBV28	.	14	.	TRBJ1-1	CASSPGDLNTEAFF	TGTGCCAGCAGCCCCGGGGATCTGAACACTGAAGCTTTCTTT
TRBV7-6	.	15	once	TRBJ1-4	CASSLGPGQDEKLFF	TGTGCCAGCAGCTTAGGACCCGGCCAGGATGAAAAACTGTTTTTT
TRBV29-1	.	13	.	TRBJ2-3	CSVEGWAGDTQYF	TGCAGCGTTGAAGGGTGGGCCGGGGATACGCAGTATTTT
TRBV7-3	TRBD2	17	.	TRBJ2-1	CASSLMGLAGGWNEQFF	TGTGCCAGCAGCTTAATGGGACTAGCGGGAGGGTGGAATGAGCAGTTCTTC
TRBV7-9	.	14	.	TRBJ2-2	CASSTFWDTGELFF	TGTGCCAGCAGCACCTTTTGGGACACCGGGGAGCTGTTTTTT
TRBV7-3	TRBD2	15	.	TRBJ2-1	CASSPGLAFVSEQFF	TGTGCCAGCAGCCCTGGACTAGCGTTCGTATCTGAGCAGTTCTTC
TRBV6-2/TRBV6-3	.	16	.	TRBJ2-5	CASSNWDSREKETQYF	TGTGCCAGCAGTAACTGGGACAGTCGGGAGAAAGAGACCCAGTACTTC
TRBV27	TRBD2	14	.	TRBJ2-7	CASSWGGREYEQYF	TGTGCCAGCAGTTGGGGCGGGAGGGAGTACGAGCAGTACTTC
TRBV9	TRBD2	16	.	TRBJ2-1	CASSVVAGGPSNEQFF	TGTGCCAGCAGCGTAGTGGCGGGAGGGCCAAGCAATGAGCAGTTCTTC
TRBV10-3	.	14	.	TRBJ1-6	CAIRAPSEGSPLHF	TGTGCCATCAGAGCACCCTCTGAGGGTTCACCCCTCCACTTT
TRBV30	TRBD2	15	few	TRBJ2-3	CAWSVRSGRFDTQYF	TGTGCCTGGAGTGTACGCAGCGGGAGGTTCGATACGCAGTATTTT
TRBV4-1	TRBD2	16	.	TRBJ2-1	CASSQALSSGYNEQFF	TGCGCCAGCAGCCAAGCTTTATCTAGCGGCTACAATGAGCAGTTCTTC
TRBV18	TRBD2	14	.	TRBJ2-1	CASSVSSGYNEQFF	TGTGCCAGCTCAGTCTCTAGCGGCTACAATGAGCAGTTCTTC
TRBV9	.	14	.	TRBJ1-4	CASSVDGTLEKLFF	TGTGCCAGCAGCGTAGATGGGACGCTCGAAAAACTGTTTTTT
TRBV2	.	12	.	TRBJ2-2	CASSPRATELFF	TGTGCCAGCAGTCCCCGGGCCACGGAGCTGTTTTTT
TRBV3-1/TRBV3-2	.	12	.	TRBJ2-3	CASSQQVDTQYF	TGTGCCAGCAGCCAGCAGGTAGATACGCAGTATTTT
TRBV19	.	15	.	TRBJ1-1	CASSFRTAFGTEAFF	TGTGCCAGTAGTTTCCGGACGGCCTTCGGCACTGAAGCTTTCTTT
TRBV7-3	.	17	.	TRBJ2-3	CASSLGFGGFSTDTQYF	TGTGCCAGCAGCTTAGGGTTTGGCGGATTTAGCACAGATACGCAGTATTTT
TRBV5-4	.	15	.	TRBJ2-5	CASSLDGRGVETQYF	TGTGCCAGCAGCTTGGATGGTCGCGGGGTAGAGACCCAGTACTTC
TRBV7-2	TRBD2	15	once	TRBJ2-1	CASSPLAGVYNEQFF	TGTGCCAGCAGCCCACTAGCGGGAGTATACAATGAGCAGTTCTTC
TRBV3-1/TRBV3-2	.	16	.	TRBJ1-2	CASSQSLRPPYYGYTF	TGTGCCAGCAGCCAAAGTTTACGGCCGCCCTACTATGGCTACACCTTC
TRBV18	.	13	.	TRBJ2-3	CASSPYMADTQYF	TGTGCCAGCTCACCCTATATGGCAGATACGCAGTATTTT
TRBV9	.	14	.	TRBJ1-6	CASSNRPDNSPLHF	TGTGCCAGCAGCAACCGTCCGGATAATTCACCCCTCCACTTT
TRBV28	.	13	.	TRBJ1-2	CASSLGQYYGYTF	TGTGCCAGCAGTTTAGGGCAGTACTATGGCTACACCTTC
TRBV29-1	.	12	.	TRBJ1-3	CSFTNSGNTIYF	TGCAGCTTTACCAACTCTGGAAACACCATATATTTT